This T cell receptor (beta chain) was sequenced during a study of blood T cell repertoires in COVID-19. Here immunoSEQ multiplex PCR was the method, and the copy in TCRdb shows in-frame clones only, minus some. This table holds more than 450,000 clones, approximately 86% found once. Participants were aged roughly 18 to 89 years, lived in under 25 US areas, and enrolled virtually. Trimming left V 5 bases short and J 1 base short, with 12 bases between. This CDR3 comprises 14 residues. Germline V gene sequence: CDR1 SGHDT, CDR2 YYEEEE. The chain uses TRBV5-6 and TRBJ1-1; no firm D call. Specimen: PBMCs or T cells enriched from blood (not recorded which). This TCR derives from a woman under 30 who had recovered from COVID-19. CDR3 sequence reads: CASRRGVTNTEAFF. In DNA form, the CDR3 reads TGTGCCAGCAGGCGAGGAGTAACGAACACTGAAGCTTTCTTT.